The 26 T cell receptor beta chains below were found in one sample sequenced in a study of shared clonotypes between healthy human individuals. The protocol was immunoSEQ multiplex PCR, while the TCRdb copy is restricted to in-frame clones and leaves out a portion. The data hold more than 2,000,000 clones, with about 92% observed a single time. Sequencing was done on a sample of naive CD4+ T cells from PBMCs. Regarding subset: CD45RA+ positively selected. Source of these receptors: a man younger than 35 in good health. Some clones in this sample may be carry-over from other donors' samples.

V usage is TRBV19 and J usage is TRBJ2-7, with 9 positions matching TRBD2. CDR1 and CDR2 (germline): LNHDA, SQIVND (reference sequence). V lost 2 bases to trimming and J lost 2 bases; unmatched junction nucleotides: 4. CDR3 length equals 15 residues. CDR3: CASSIRREGTYEQYF. CDR3 coding DNA: TGTGCCAGTAGTATACGGCGGGAGGGAACCTACGAGCAGTACTTC.

This sequence joins TRBV11-2 and TRBJ1-5; D possibly corresponds to TRBD1 (6 bases). With 4 bases removed from V and 2 bases from J, the gap between germline ends came to 15 bases. The CDR3 spans 16 residues. Germline V gene sequence: CDR1 SGHAT, CDR2 FQNNGV. The CDR3 DNA reads as TGTGCCAGCAGCTATCGGGACATCGGCCGCAATCAGCCCCAGCATTTT. Amino acid sequence: CASSYRDIGRNQPQHF. The variable domain in full, completed from reference TRBV11-2 and TRBJ1-5, reads EAGVAQSPRYKIIEKRQSVAFWCNPISGHATLYWYQQILGQGPKLLIQFQNNGVVDDSQLPKDRFSAERLKGVDSTLKIQPAKLEDSAVYLCASSYRDIGRNQPQHFGDGTRLSIL.

The chain combines TRBV10-2 with TRBJ1-1; D is uncertain. CDR1 is WSHSY and CDR2 is SAAADI in the germline V gene. There are 13 residues in the CDR3. V lost 4 bases and J 1 base, leaving 7 bases between the germline ends. The CDR3 coding sequence is TGCGCCAGCAGTGTCGAAAGGAACACTGAAGCTTTCTTT. The encoded protein is CASSVERNTEAFF.

The gene calls are TRBV27 and TRBJ2-4; a weak D match, TRBD1 (5 bases). In germline, CDR1 is MNHEY, CDR2 SMNVEV (reference sequence). The CDR3 loop spans 12 amino acids. The ends were cut back, 4 bases at V and 5 bases at J, with 6 bases in the middle. The CDR3 coding sequence is TGTGCCAGCAGTTCCAGGGAAAACATTCAGTACTTC. This encodes CASSSRENIQYF.

CDR3 amino acids: CAGHQARLQETQYF. The CDR3 DNA sequence: TGTGCCGGACATCAAGCCAGACTCCAAGAGACCCAGTACTTC. The gene calls are TRBV2 and TRBJ2-5; D may be TRBD1 (5 bases). The CDR3 has 14 amino acids. Trimming removed 11 bases from V and 1 base from J, with 17 bases in between. The germline gives CDR1 SNHLY, CDR2 FYNNEI.

The rearrangement joins TRBV15 to TRBJ2-1; the D gene is possibly TRBD1 (6 bases). CDR1 is LNHNV, CDR2 YYDKDF, per germline (reference sequence). The CDR3 consists of 16 residues. Trimming removed 6 bases at V and 1 base at J, with 16 bases between. In DNA, the CDR3 is TGTGCCACCAGTCCAACAGGGTACGAATCCTACAATGAGCAGTTCTTC. Translating it yields CATSPTGYESYNEQFF.

The J gene is TRBJ1-1, the V gene TRBV5-1; D unclear. CDR1 and CDR2 from the germline V gene are SGHRS and YFSETQ. V lost 3 bases and J 1 base, leaving 10 bases between the germline ends. CDR3 length: 14 residues. CDR3 residues: CASSSRPRNTEAFF. For the CDR3, the DNA is TGCGCCAGCAGCTCACGACCCAGGAACACTGAAGCTTTCTTT.

This chain connects TRBV14 to TRBJ2-7; 7 bases are shared with TRBD1. V trimming: 0 bases; J trimming: 4 bases; junction bases outside the gene matches: 12. CDR1 is SGHDN and CDR2 is FVKESK in the germline V gene. The CDR3 spans 17 residues. CDR3 DNA sequence: TGTGCCAGCAGCCAAGAAACAGGGGCGGTGTGGGGGTACGAGCAGTACTTC. Its protein is CASSQETGAVWGYEQYF.

The chain links TRBV19 to TRBJ2-1; 8 bases align to TRBD2. Trimming removed 3 bases from V and 3 bases from J; junction bases left unmatched: 4. The CDR3 covers 15 residues. CDR1 and CDR2 from the germline V gene are LNHDA and SQIVND (reference sequence). DNA for the CDR3: TGTGCCAGTAGTATGAGTCTAGCGGGCTACAATGAGCAGTTCTTC. As protein: CASSMSLAGYNEQFF.

A single count supports this clone. The chain recombines TRBV5-1 with TRBJ2-5; 11 nucleotides match TRBD2. Germline CDR1 reads SGHRS; CDR2 reads YFSETQ. Trimming took 0 bases from V and 1 from J; bases not matched to a gene: 5. This CDR3 contains 17 residues. The CDR3 spells CASSLGGLAGVQETQYF. CDR3 in DNA: TGCGCCAGCAGCTTGGGAGGACTAGCGGGCGTCCAAGAGACCCAGTACTTC.

The chain is built from TRBV19 and TRBJ1-1; the D is unclear. From germline, CDR1 is LNHDA and CDR2 SQIVND (reference sequence). The CDR3 is made up of 14 amino acids. Trimming pared 5 bases from V and 5 bases from J, leaving 15 bases between. CDR3 protein: CASSAWLGRTEAFF. The CDR3 nucleotides are TGTGCCAGTAGTGCCTGGTTAGGGAGGACTGAAGCTTTCTTT.

The chain carries TRBV28 and TRBJ1-2; the match to TRBD1 covers 8 bases. The CDR3 length is 15 residues. The junction had 11 bases not matched to a gene; V was cut back by 5 bases and J by 6 bases. Germline assignment: CDR1 MDHEN and CDR2 SYDVKM. CDR3 loop: CASSPYIQGGNGYTF. CDR3 nucleotides: TGTGCCAGCAGTCCGTACATACAGGGGGGAAATGGCTACACCTTC.

The rearrangement links TRBV15 to TRBJ2-5, with 8 bases lining up with TRBD1. The CDR3 is 16 amino acids. From germline, CDR1 is LNHNV and CDR2 YYDKDF (reference sequence). After removal of 1 base from V and 5 bases from J, the junction contained 9 bases not matched to a gene. CDR3 DNA: TGTGCCACCAGCAGAGCGACGGGACAGGTCGTGGAGACCCAGTACTTC. Protein product: CATSRATGQVVETQYF.

The chain is built from TRBV10-3 and TRBJ2-5; D is perhaps TRBD2 (6 bases). The germline V gene has CDR1 ENHRY and CDR2 SYGVKD. V lost 6 bases and J 1 base, leaving 9 bases between the germline ends. This CDR3 has 13 amino acids. CDR3 residues: CAISWEAQETQYF. In DNA, the CDR3 is TGTGCCATCAGCTGGGAGGCCCAAGAGACCCAGTACTTC.

This chain uses TRBV6-1 with TRBJ1-5, with a possible D match to TRBD1 (5 bases). The CDR3 covers 14 residues. Germline CDR1 and CDR2: MNHNS and SASEGT. V was cut by 1 base and J by 15 bases, with 19 bases left in between. The CDR3 DNA is TGTGCCAGCAGTGAAGGTAGTGGGGCAGGCCGCTGGCATTTT. Amino acid sequence: CASSEGSGAGRWHF.

J is TRBJ1-4 and V is TRBV6-1; D is uncertain. Trimming cost V 11 bases and J 7 bases, with 17 bases left between them. The CDR3 length is 13 residues. The germline gives CDR1 MNHNS, CDR2 SASEGT. The CDR3 nucleotides are TGTGCCGCCGGGAGGCAAGGGTCTGAAAAACTGTTTTTT. Protein: CAAGRQGSEKLFF.

This chain joins TRBV18 and TRBJ2-7; D unclear. Germline loops: CDR1 KGHSH, CDR2 LQKENI. The CDR3 contains 15 residues. The V gene lost 4 bases and the J gene lost 6 bases, with 19 bases spanning the gap. The CDR3 sequence is CASSLLSEGQSEQYF. The CDR3 nucleotides read TGTGCCAGCTCACTCCTGAGTGAAGGGCAGTCCGAGCAGTACTTC.

In the case of this clone: This specimen includes other DNA sequences encoding the same CDR3. V and J are TRBV11-3 and TRBJ1-1; the D gene is possibly TRBD1 (5 bases). Per germline, CDR1 SGHNT and CDR2 YENEEA. CDR3 size: 13 residues. Trimming removed 1 base from V and 5 bases from J, with 8 bases in between. The CDR3 reads CASSLGQGTEAFF. CDR3 bases: TGTGCCAGCAGCTTAGGTCAGGGAACTGAAGCTTTCTTT.

The chain uses TRBV4-1 and TRBJ2-7; D is unclear. CDR1 is MGHRA and CDR2 is YSYEKL in the germline V gene. V was cut by 1 base and J by 2 bases, with 12 bases left in between. This CDR3 is 15 amino acids long. The CDR3 DNA is TGCGCCAGCAGCCAAGCGATCAGTCTAACCTACGAGCAGTACTTC. It is translated as CASSQAISLTYEQYF.

V is TRBV28 and J is TRBJ1-4; D remains ambiguous. V dropped 7 bases and J dropped 7 bases, with 10 bases sitting between them. Germline assignment: CDR1 MDHEN and CDR2 SYDVKM. This CDR3 has 12 amino acids. In DNA, the CDR3 is TGTGCCAGCATTGGGAATAGTGAAAAACTGTTTTTT. Protein product: CASIGNSEKLFF.

This CDR3 reads CASSSPGRSTDTQYF. The CDR3, as DNA: TGTGCCAGCAGCTCGCCGGGACGGAGCACAGATACGCAGTATTTT. The rearrangement joins TRBV27 to TRBJ2-3; D assignment may be TRBD1 or TRBD2 (5 bases each). Deletions cut 6 bases from V and 0 bases from J, with 13 bases between. Per the germline V gene, CDR1 is MNHEY and CDR2 is SMNVEV (reference sequence). The CDR3 spans 15 residues.

The chain recombines TRBV4-1 with TRBJ2-7; 10 bases line up with TRBD1. CDR1 and CDR2 from the germline V gene are MGHRA and YSYEKL. The CDR3 totals 16 residues. V was pared by 2 bases and J by 3 bases, with 7 bases of the junction left unmatched. CDR3 sequence: CASSQTGTGVIYEQYF. CDR3 nucleotide sequence: TGCGCCAGCAGCCAAACCGGGACAGGGGTAATCTACGAGCAGTACTTC.

The gene calls are TRBV5-1 and TRBJ2-2, with 9 nucleotides matching TRBD2. V was clipped by 4 bases and J by 4 bases; unmatched bases: 5. This CDR3 is 15 amino acids long. Germline V gene lookup returns CDR1 SGHRS and CDR2 YFSETQ. The CDR3 DNA reads TGCGCCAGCAGCACGGGACTAGCCTTCACCGGGGAGCTGTTTTTT. Translated: CASSTGLAFTGELFF.

As concerns this clone: The same CDR3 is also encoded by other DNA sequences in this sample. The rearrangement joins TRBV6-5 to TRBJ1-1; D uncertain. With 8 bases removed from V and 1 base from J, the gap between germline ends came to 8 bases. The CDR3 spans 12 residues. Germline V CDR1 and CDR2: MNHEY, SVGAGI. CDR3 sequence reads: CASGRRNTEAFF. In DNA, the CDR3 is TGTGCCAGCGGACGGAGGAACACTGAAGCTTTCTTT.

The chain combines TRBV2 with TRBJ2-7, with 10 positions matching TRBD2. The CDR3 length is 15 residues. Germline lookup yields CDR1 SNHLY and CDR2 FYNNEI. Losses at the gene ends were 5 bases for V and 3 bases for J; bases not matched to a gene: 7. The CDR3 spells CASSKSGTSDYEQYF. The DNA for the CDR3 is TGTGCCAGCAGTAAGTCCGGGACTAGCGACTACGAGCAGTACTTC.

This chain links TRBV19 with TRBJ1-2; D gene ambiguous. V gave up 3 bases and J gave up 4 bases, with 6 bases separating them. Germline V lookup: CDR1 LNHDA, CDR2 SQIVND (reference sequence). The CDR3 consists of 12 residues. The CDR3 DNA sequence: TGTGCCAGTAGTATTTACCCCTATGGCTACACCTTC. This translates into CASSIYPYGYTF.